Described below is a single T cell receptor beta chain sequence and its context. No antigen is known for it. This sample stems from a study of tissue T cells after allogeneic stem cell transplantation. Study-wide points: Shared clones across patients were few; motif clustering revealed tissue-specific shared signatures.

Sequencing was performed with immunoSEQ multiplex PCR; in TCRdb, only in-frame clones are kept and a portion is missing. In the table there are some 9,400 clones, more than 50% of which are singletons. CDR3 size: 13 residues. Looked up from germline, CDR1 is SGHTA and CDR2 is FQGTGA. V was pared by 4 bases and J by 6 bases, with 12 bases between. The sample consisted of tissue from the jejunum, taken at autopsy. The chain links TRBV7-3 to TRBJ1-2; D not certain. This receptor was identified in a female donor of 60 years or more with lung cancer. CDR3 sequence reads: CASSSYDNNGYTF. The CDR3 region has the DNA TGTGCCAGCAGCTCCTATGACAACAATGGCTACACCTTC.